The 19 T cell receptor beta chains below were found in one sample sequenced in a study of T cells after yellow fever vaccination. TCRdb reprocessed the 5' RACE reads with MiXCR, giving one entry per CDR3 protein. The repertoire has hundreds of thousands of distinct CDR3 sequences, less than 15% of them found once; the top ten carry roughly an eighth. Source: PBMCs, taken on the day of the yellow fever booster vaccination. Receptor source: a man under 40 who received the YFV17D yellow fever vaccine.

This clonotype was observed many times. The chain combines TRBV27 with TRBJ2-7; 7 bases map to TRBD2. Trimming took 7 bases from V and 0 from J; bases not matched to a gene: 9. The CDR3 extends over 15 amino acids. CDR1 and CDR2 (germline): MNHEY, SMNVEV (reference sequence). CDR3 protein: CASKIGGVLSYEQYF. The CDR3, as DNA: TGTGCCAGCAAAATTGGGGGGGTACTCTCCTACGAGCAGTACTTC.

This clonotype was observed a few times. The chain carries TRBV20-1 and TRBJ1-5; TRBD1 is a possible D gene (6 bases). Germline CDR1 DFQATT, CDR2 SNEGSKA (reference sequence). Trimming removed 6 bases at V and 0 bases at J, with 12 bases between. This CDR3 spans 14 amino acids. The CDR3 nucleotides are TGCAGTGCCGGGGGCGTTGCTAGCAATCAGCCCCAGCATTTT. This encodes CSAGGVASNQPQHF.

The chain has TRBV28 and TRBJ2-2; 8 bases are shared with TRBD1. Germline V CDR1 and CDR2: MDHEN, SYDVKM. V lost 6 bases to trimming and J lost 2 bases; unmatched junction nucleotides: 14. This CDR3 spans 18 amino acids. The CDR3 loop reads CASSPTGTGRSNTGELFF. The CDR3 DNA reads TGTGCCAGCAGCCCTACGGGGACAGGAAGAAGTAACACCGGGGAGCTGTTTTTT.

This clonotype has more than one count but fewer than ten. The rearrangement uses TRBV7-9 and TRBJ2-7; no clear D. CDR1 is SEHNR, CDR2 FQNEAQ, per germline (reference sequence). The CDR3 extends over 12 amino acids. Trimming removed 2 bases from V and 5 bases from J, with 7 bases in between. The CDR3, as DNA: TGTGCCAGCAGCTTAATTAAACACGAGCAGTACTTC. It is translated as CASSLIKHEQYF.

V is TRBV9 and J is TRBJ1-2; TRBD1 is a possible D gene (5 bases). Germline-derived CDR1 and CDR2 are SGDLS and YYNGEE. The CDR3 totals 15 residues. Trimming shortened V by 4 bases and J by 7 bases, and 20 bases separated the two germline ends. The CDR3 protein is CASSRLGSEGVGYTF. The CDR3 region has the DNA TGTGCCAGCAGCCGTCTAGGGTCCGAAGGGGTTGGCTACACCTTC.

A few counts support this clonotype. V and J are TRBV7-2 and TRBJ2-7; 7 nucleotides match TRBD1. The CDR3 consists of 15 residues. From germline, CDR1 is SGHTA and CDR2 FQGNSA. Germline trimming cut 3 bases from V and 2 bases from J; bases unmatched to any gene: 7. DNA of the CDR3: TGTGCCAGCAGCTTCCGGACAGGAATCACCTACGAGCAGTACTTC. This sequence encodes CASSFRTGITYEQYF.

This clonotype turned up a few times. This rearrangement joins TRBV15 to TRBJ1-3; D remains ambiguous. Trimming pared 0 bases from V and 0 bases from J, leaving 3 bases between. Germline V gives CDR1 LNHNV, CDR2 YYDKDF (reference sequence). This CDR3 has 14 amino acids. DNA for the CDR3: TGTGCCACCAGCAGAGACCCCTCTGGAAACACCATATATTTT. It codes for CATSRDPSGNTIYF.

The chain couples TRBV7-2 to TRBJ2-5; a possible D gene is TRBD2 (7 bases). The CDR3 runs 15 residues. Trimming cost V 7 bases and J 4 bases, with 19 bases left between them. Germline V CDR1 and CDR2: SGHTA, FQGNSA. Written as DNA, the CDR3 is TGTGCCAGCACAATAAGGGGGGGGTTTGGAGAGACCCAGTACTTC. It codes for CASTIRGGFGETQYF.

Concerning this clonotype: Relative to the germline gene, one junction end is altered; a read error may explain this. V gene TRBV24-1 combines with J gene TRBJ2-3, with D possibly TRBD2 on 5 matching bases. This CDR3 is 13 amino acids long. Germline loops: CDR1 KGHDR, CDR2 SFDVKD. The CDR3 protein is CPTSDPGGSTQYF. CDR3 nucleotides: TGTCCCACCAGTGACCCAGGAGGTAGTACGCAGTATTTT.

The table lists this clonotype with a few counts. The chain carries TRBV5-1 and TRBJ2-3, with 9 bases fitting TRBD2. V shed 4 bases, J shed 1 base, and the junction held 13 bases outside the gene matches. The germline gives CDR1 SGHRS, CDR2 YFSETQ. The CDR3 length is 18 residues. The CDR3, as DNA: TGCGCCAGCAGCGTGATTGGGAATAGCGGGAGCGGCACAGATACGCAGTATTTT. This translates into CASSVIGNSGSGTDTQYF.

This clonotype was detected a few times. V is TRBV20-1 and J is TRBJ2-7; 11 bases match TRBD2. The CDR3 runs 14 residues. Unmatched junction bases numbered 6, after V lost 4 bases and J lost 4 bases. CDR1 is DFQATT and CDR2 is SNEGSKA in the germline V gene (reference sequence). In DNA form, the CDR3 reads TGCAGTGCTATGACTAGCGGGACGACTTACGAGCAGTACTTC. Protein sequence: CSAMTSGTTYEQYF.

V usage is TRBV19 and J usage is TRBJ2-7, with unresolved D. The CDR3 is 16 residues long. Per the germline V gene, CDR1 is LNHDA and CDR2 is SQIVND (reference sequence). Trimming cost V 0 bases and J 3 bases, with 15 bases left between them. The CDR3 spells CASSIDPGTTRYEQYF. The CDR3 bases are TGTGCCAGTAGTATAGATCCCGGAACTACCCGCTACGAGCAGTACTTC.

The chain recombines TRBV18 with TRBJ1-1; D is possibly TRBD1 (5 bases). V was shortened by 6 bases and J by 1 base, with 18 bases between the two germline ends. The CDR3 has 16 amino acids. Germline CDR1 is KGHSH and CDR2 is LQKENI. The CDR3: CASSRKGGAANTEAFF. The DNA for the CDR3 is TGTGCCAGCTCCCGAAAGGGAGGGGCAGCGAACACTGAAGCTTTCTTT.

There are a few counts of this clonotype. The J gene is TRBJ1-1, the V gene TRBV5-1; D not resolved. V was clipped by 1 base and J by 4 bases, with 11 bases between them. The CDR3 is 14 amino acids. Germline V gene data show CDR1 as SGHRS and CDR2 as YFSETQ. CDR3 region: CASSLILGSTEAFF. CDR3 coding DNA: TGCGCCAGCAGCTTGATTTTGGGGAGCACTGAAGCTTTCTTT.

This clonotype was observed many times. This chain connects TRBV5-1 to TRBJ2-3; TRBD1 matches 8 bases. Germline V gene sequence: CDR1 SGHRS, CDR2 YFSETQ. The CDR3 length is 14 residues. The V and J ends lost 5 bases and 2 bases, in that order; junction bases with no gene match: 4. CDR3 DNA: TGCGCCAGCAGTGGGACAGGCTTCACAGATACGCAGTATTTT. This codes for CASSGTGFTDTQYF.

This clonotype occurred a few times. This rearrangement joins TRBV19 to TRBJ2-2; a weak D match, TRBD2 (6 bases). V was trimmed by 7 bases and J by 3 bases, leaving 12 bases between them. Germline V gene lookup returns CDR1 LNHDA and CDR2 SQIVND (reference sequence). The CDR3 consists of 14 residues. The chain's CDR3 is CASIGGTHTGELFF. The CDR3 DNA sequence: TGTGCCAGTATAGGCGGGACCCACACCGGGGAGCTGTTTTTT.

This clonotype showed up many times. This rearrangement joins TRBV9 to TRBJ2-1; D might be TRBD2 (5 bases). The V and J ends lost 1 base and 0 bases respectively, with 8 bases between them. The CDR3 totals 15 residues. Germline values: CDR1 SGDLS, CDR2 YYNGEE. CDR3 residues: CASSVSGSSYNEQFF. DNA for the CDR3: TGTGCCAGCAGCGTAAGCGGTAGCTCCTACAATGAGCAGTTCTTC.

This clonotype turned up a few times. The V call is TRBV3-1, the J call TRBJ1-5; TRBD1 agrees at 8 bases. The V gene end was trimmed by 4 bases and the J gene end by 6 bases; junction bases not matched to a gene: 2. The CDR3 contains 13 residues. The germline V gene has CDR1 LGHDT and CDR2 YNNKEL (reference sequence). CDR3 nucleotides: TGTGCCAGCAGCCTGACAGGGGCTCAGCCCCAGCATTTT. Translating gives CASSLTGAQPQHF.

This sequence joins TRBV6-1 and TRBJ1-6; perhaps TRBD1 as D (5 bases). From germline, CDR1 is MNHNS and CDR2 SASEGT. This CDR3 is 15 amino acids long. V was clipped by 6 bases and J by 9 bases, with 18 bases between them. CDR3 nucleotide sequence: TGTGCCAGCAGCCCGCAGGGCTGGGGGGTTTCACCCCTCCACTTT. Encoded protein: CASSPQGWGVSPLHF.